The 10 T cell receptor beta chains given below trace back to one sample, sequenced in a study of blood T cell repertoires in COVID-19. The protocol was immunoSEQ multiplex PCR, while the TCRdb copy is restricted to in-frame clones and leaves out a portion. The repertoire consists of approximately 260,000 clones, with around nine tenths occurring once and the leading ten covering 1.5% to 2%. Sequencing used PBMCs or T cells enriched from blood (not recorded which). Receptors were obtained from a woman aged 18-29 years who had recovered from COVID-19.

This clone appeared once. The gene calls are TRBV19 and TRBJ1-2; 12 nucleotides line up with TRBD1. Per the germline V gene, CDR1 is LNHDA and CDR2 is SQIVND (reference sequence). The CDR3 contains 20 residues. V trimming: 6 bases; J trimming: 5 bases; junction bases outside the gene matches: 22. Here the CDR3 reads CASRNTGTGGKRGYPYGYTF. CDR3 DNA sequence: TGTGCCAGTAGGAACACCGGGACAGGGGGCAAAAGAGGTTATCCATATGGCTACACCTTC.

The chain combines TRBV5-1 with TRBJ2-5, with 9 bases aligning to TRBD1. V was pared by 4 bases and J by 5 bases, with 9 bases of the junction left unmatched. The CDR3 length is 15 residues. Germline loops: CDR1 SGHRS, CDR2 YFSETQ. CDR3 nucleotide sequence: TGCGCCAGCAGCGCGGACAGGGGTGGGTTCGAGACCCAGTACTTC. This codes for CASSADRGGFETQYF.

V and J are TRBV4-2 and TRBJ1-2, with a possible D match to TRBD1 (6 bases). This CDR3 has 16 residues. V was trimmed by 2 bases and J by 2 bases, leaving 15 bases between them. Germline V lookup: CDR1 LGHNA, CDR2 YNFKEQ. DNA for the CDR3: TGTGCCAGCAGCCAACCTCCTAGGACAGAGAACTATGGCTACACCTTC. Encoded protein: CASSQPPRTENYGYTF.

The genes are TRBV9 and TRBJ2-7; TRBD2 matches 7 bases. The CDR3 has 14 amino acids. V shed 6 bases and J 9 bases; nucleotides not matched to a gene: 15. The germline gives CDR1 SGDLS, CDR2 YYNGEE. CDR3 bases: TGTGCCAGCACCGCCGGGCCTTCCTCGGGAGGGCAGTACTTC. Translating gives CASTAGPSSGGQYF.

V is TRBV7-9 and J is TRBJ1-1; 10 bases match TRBD1. Germline CDR1 is SEHNR and CDR2 is FQNEAQ (reference sequence). This CDR3 has 16 amino acids. V gave up 6 bases and J gave up 0 bases; unmatched junction bases: 7. The CDR3 region is CASSRTGGVMNTEAFF. For the CDR3, the DNA is TGTGCCAGCAGTCGGACAGGGGGTGTTATGAACACTGAAGCTTTCTTT.

The rearrangement joins TRBV29-1 to TRBJ1-1, with D tentatively TRBD1 (5 bases). The CDR3 consists of 12 residues. The germline V and J ends were trimmed by 7 bases and 1 base, with 10 bases remaining between them. Germline V lookup: CDR1 SQVTM, CDR2 ANQGSEA. Here the CDR3 DNA reads TGCAGCGCCAGAAGGGGGAACACTGAAGCTTTCTTT. This sequence encodes CSARRGNTEAFF.

V usage is TRBV4-1 and J usage is TRBJ2-1, with 8 bases that match TRBD2. The CDR3 has 15 amino acids. V gave up 4 bases and J gave up 7 bases; unmatched junction bases: 9. Per the germline V gene, CDR1 is MGHRA and CDR2 is YSYEKL. CDR3: CASSPLAGRLNEQFF. The CDR3 DNA sequence: TGCGCCAGCAGCCCTTTAGCGGGACGGCTTAATGAGCAGTTCTTC.

The chain has TRBV13 and TRBJ1-2; no clear D. Trimming took off 7 bases at V and 4 bases at J, with 16 bases between the two ends. CDR1 and CDR2 (germline): PRHDT, FYEKMQ (reference sequence). This CDR3 region has 14 residues. CDR3 in DNA: TGTGCCAGCACCCATGGGCGGGCTCGCTATGGCTACACCTTC. Its translation is CASTHGRARYGYTF.

The rearrangement uses TRBV19 and TRBJ2-1, with D maybe TRBD2 (6 bases). Trimming left V 3 bases short and J 6 bases short, with 6 bases between. Germline lookup yields CDR1 LNHDA and CDR2 SQIVND (reference sequence). The CDR3 totals 12 residues. Here the CDR3 DNA reads TGTGCCAGTAGTATCGGGGGCAATGAGCAGTTCTTC. Amino acids: CASSIGGNEQFF.

A word on this clone: At the DNA level, this CDR3 is encoded by other sequences in the same sample as well. The chain employs TRBV18 and TRBJ1-2, with 10 bases aligning to TRBD1. Trimming cost V 6 bases and J 1 base; bases outside gene matches: 5. CDR1 and CDR2 from the germline V gene are KGHSH and LQKENI. The CDR3 is 15 amino acids. The CDR3 here is CASSPGTGVNYGYTF. CDR3 sequence (DNA): TGTGCCAGCTCCCCCGGGACAGGGGTTAACTATGGCTACACCTTC.